What follows are 2 T cell receptor beta chains derived from one specimen sequenced in a study of blood T cell repertoires in COVID-19 (dated by TCRdb to about 2020). Receptors were amplified or captured by the immunoSEQ multiplex PCR assay. The table was pulled from immuneACCESS by TCRdb, which kept in-frame rearrangements only. Such tables lose some clones; where checked, under half of the loss comes from unresolved V genes, and the rest has no known cause. The sample table lists roughly 140,000 clones, roughly 72% of them with a count of one. The ten largest make up 3.7% of the sample. The specimen was peripheral blood. The receptor source for this set is a woman of 80 years or more with acute or convalescent COVID-19.

The V call is TRBV21-1, the J call TRBJ1-4; no DNA check was done on the table's D call, TRBD1. TRBV21-1 is labeled a pseudogene. The CDR3 consists of 19 residues. The CDR3 DNA follows: TGTGCCAGCAGCAAAGAAAGGGGGAGACACAGGGTCACTAATGAAAAACTGTTTTTT. Amino acid sequence: CASSKERGRHRVTNEKLFF.

This clone was seen a handful of times. The chain couples TRBV5-1 to TRBJ2-1; D unresolved. The CDR3 runs 13 residues. The germline V gene has CDR1 SGHRS and CDR2 YFSETQ. Trimming took 2 bases from V and 6 from J, leaving 9 bases between them. The CDR3, as DNA: TGCGCCAGCAGCTTAGCACTATCCAATGAGCAGTTCTTC. Translating it yields CASSLALSNEQFF.